A single sample is the source of the 3 T cell receptor beta chains below, sequenced in a study of blood T cell repertoires in COVID-19. Assay: immunoSEQ multiplex PCR; the TCRdb copy retains only in-frame clones and omits some. Here the sample spans about 210,000 clones, approximately 86% being singletons. The material sequenced was PBMCs or T cells enriched from blood (not recorded which). The receptor source for this set is a woman in her thirties who had been exposed to COVID-19.

The chain employs TRBV30 and TRBJ1-4; D gene unclear. This CDR3 has 16 residues. Germline lookup yields CDR1 GTSNPN and CDR2 SVGIG (reference sequence). V was shortened by 4 bases and J by 0 bases, with 15 bases between the two germline ends. In nucleotides, the CDR3 is TGTGCCTGGAAACGTGGCAGTACCCCAACTAATGAAAAACTGTTTTTT. Translation gives CAWKRGSTPTNEKLFF.

This chain joins TRBV5-1 and TRBJ2-1; 7 bases align to TRBD1. The CDR3 is made up of 15 amino acids. Trimming took 4 bases from V and 1 from J; bases not matched to a gene: 5. Germline V gives CDR1 SGHRS, CDR2 YFSETQ. The CDR3 coding sequence is TGCGCCAGCAGCACTCGGGACAGATCCTACAATGAGCAGTTCTTC. Translation gives CASSTRDRSYNEQFF.

The chain recombines TRBV11-3 with TRBJ2-7; 8 bases are a match to TRBD2. Germline-derived CDR1 and CDR2 are SGHNT and YENEEA. The V gene end was trimmed by 5 bases and the J gene end by 3 bases; junction bases not matched to a gene: 12. The CDR3 totals 16 residues. CDR3 sequence (DNA): TGTGCCAGCAGCCCGACCGGGACTAGATTCTTCTACGAGCAGTACTTC. Amino acids: CASSPTGTRFFYEQYF. Filled out from reference TRBV11-3 and TRBJ2-7, the complete variable domain reads EAGVVQSPRYKIIEKKQPVAFWCNPISGHNTLYWYLQNLGQGPELLIRYENEEAVDDSQLPKDRFSAERLKGVDSTLKIQPAELGDSAVYLCASSPTGTRFFYEQYFGPGTRLTVT.